This T cell receptor beta chain came from a study of response to subunit inactivated influenza vaccine. Study-level results: The authors offered the suggestion that each seasonal influenza vaccination recruits few new T cells.

With respect to this clonotype: Its antigen is currently unknown.

CDR1 and CDR2 (germline): KGHDR, SFDVKD. V shed 3 bases, J shed 5 bases, and the junction held 12 bases outside the gene matches. The CDR3 is 16 amino acids. TCRdb reprocessed the RT-PCR reads with MiXCR, giving one entry per CDR3 protein. The sample has 700,000 to 900,000 distinct CDR3 sequences, less than 25% seen once. The chain combines TRBV24-1 with TRBJ2-7; 7 bases map to TRBD2. This clonotype was sampled from a man between 45 and 60 years old who received an inactivated influenza vaccine. The source was PBMCs from blood, collected 5 to 6 days after vaccination. CDR3 in DNA: TGTGCCACCAGTGATCCTAGGAGGGAGGGCCTCCACGAGCAGTACTTC. This sequence encodes CATSDPRREGLHEQYF.